This T cell receptor beta chain derives from a study of CD8 T cells in Susac syndrome. The RNA input was about 0.45 to 1 ug, and it was reverse transcribed with random hexamers. TCRdb called the immunoSEQ multiplex PCR reads again in MiXCR, with one record for every CDR3 protein. The sample contains approximately 150,000 distinct CDR3 sequences, approximately 95% of which appear only once. The study, taken as a whole, reports: The study acknowledged a relatively small number of individuals in its TCR sequencing and HLA analysis.

With respect to this clonotype: Its target is unknown.

This CDR3 region has 15 residues. V lost 5 bases to trimming and J lost 5 bases; unmatched junction nucleotides: 5. Sequencing of TCR beta drew on CD8+ and CD4+ T cells from blood. This receptor was taken from a human donor with multiple sclerosis. The gene calls are TRBV12-3 or TRBV12-4 and TRBJ2-2; 10 bases map to TRBD1. Sequenced material: CD4+ T cells from PBMCs. CDR3 amino acids: CASSPRTGGTGELFF. CDR3 nucleotide sequence: TGTGCCAGCAGTCCACGGACAGGGGGGACCGGGGAGCTGTTTTTT.